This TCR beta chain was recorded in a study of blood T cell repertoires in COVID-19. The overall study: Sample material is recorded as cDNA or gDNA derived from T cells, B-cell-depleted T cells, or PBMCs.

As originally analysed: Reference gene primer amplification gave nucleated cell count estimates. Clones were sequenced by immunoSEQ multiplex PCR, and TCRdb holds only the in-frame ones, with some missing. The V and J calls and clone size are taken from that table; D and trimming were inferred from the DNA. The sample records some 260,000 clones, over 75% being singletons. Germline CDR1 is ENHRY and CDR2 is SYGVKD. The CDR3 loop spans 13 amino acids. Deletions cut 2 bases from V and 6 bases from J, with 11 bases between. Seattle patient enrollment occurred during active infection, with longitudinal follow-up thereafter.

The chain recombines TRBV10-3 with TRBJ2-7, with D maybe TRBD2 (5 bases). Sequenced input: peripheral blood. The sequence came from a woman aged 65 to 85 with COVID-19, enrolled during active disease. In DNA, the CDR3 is TGTGCCATCAGTGAGGTGGGAGTCGGCGAGCAGTACTTC. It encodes CAISEVGVGEQYF.